Listed below are T cell receptor beta chains from one sample, sequenced in a study of blood T cell repertoires in COVID-19. The table came from immunoSEQ multiplex PCR; TCRdb's copy has only in-frame clones and leaves some out. Of some 67,000 clones in the sample, approximately 90% were seen once. The source material was peripheral blood. These receptor sequences come from a woman in her sixties or seventies with acute or convalescent COVID-19. The CDR3 runs from the conserved cysteine through the conserved F or W. The order of the fields is D gene, V gene, J gene, clone size, CDR3 DNA, CDR3 protein. D genes are given only for firm matches. Clone size is stated in some rows and not others, as once, few, many or a class when expanded.

d_gene: TRBD2
v_gene: TRBV10-3
j_gene: TRBJ2-3
abundance: NA
CDR3nt: TGTGCCATCAGTGAGTCGGGGACTAGCGGGAGAAGCAATACGCAGTATTTT
CDR3aa: CAISESGTSGRSNTQYF

d_gene: NA
v_gene: TRBV3-1/TRBV3-2
j_gene: TRBJ2-5
abundance: NA
CDR3nt: TGTGCCAGCAGCCAAGAAGGTAGAAGGGGAGAGACCCAGTACTTC
CDR3aa: CASSQEGRRGETQYF

d_gene: NA
v_gene: TRBV7-9
j_gene: TRBJ1-2
abundance: NA
CDR3nt: TGTGCCAGCAGCCCCAACTGGGGGGTGGGCTATGGCTACACCTTC
CDR3aa: CASSPNWGVGYGYTF

d_gene: NA
v_gene: TRBV6-1
j_gene: TRBJ1-2
abundance: NA
CDR3nt: TGTGCCAGCAGTGACAGGGTGGGCTACACCTTC
CDR3aa: CASSDRVGYTF

d_gene: NA
v_gene: TRBV19
j_gene: TRBJ2-5
abundance: NA
CDR3nt: TGTGCCAGTAGAGGGGGACAACACCAAGAGACCCAGTACTTC
CDR3aa: CASRGGQHQETQYF

d_gene: NA
v_gene: TRBV29-1
j_gene: TRBJ1-1
abundance: NA
CDR3nt: TGCAGCGTCTCCAGGGGAATCACTGAAGCTTTCTTT
CDR3aa: CSVSRGITEAFF

d_gene: NA
v_gene: TRBV6-5
j_gene: TRBJ1-1
abundance: NA
CDR3nt: TGTGCCAGCACGGTGTCCAGGGACACTGAAGCTTTCTTT
CDR3aa: CASTVSRDTEAFF

d_gene: NA
v_gene: TRBV19
j_gene: TRBJ2-3
abundance: NA
CDR3nt: TGTGCCAGTAGTATCCTAGGGAGCTTTCTCTCCACAGATACGCAGTATTTT
CDR3aa: CASSILGSFLSTDTQYF

d_gene: TRBD2
v_gene: TRBV10-2
j_gene: TRBJ2-2
abundance: NA
CDR3nt: TGCGCCAGCAGTGCACTAGCGGGACCCGGGGGCGGGGAGCTGTTTTTT
CDR3aa: CASSALAGPGGGELFF

d_gene: TRBD1
v_gene: TRBV10-3
j_gene: TRBJ1-3
abundance: NA
CDR3nt: TGTGCCACCGAGGGACAGTTCTCTGGAAACACCATATATTTT
CDR3aa: CATEGQFSGNTIYF

d_gene: TRBD1
v_gene: TRBV4-3
j_gene: TRBJ1-6
abundance: NA
CDR3nt: TGCGCCAGCAGCCAAGAAGCGAGGGGGCGTAATTCACCCCTCCACTTT
CDR3aa: CASSQEARGRNSPLHF

d_gene: NA
v_gene: TRBV9
j_gene: TRBJ2-5
abundance: NA
CDR3nt: TGTGCCAGCAGTCGTACAGGGTCGGGAGAGACCCAGTACTTC
CDR3aa: CASSRTGSGETQYF

d_gene: NA
v_gene: TRBV7-8
j_gene: TRBJ1-2
abundance: NA
CDR3nt: TGTGCCAGCAGCCGGGACAATAACTATGGCTACACCTTC
CDR3aa: CASSRDNNYGYTF

d_gene: NA
v_gene: TRBV11-2
j_gene: TRBJ2-1
abundance: NA
CDR3nt: TGTGCCAGCAGCTTGGCGGGTTACTACAATGAGCAGTTCTTC
CDR3aa: CASSLAGYYNEQFF

d_gene: NA
v_gene: TRBV4-2
j_gene: TRBJ1-6
abundance: NA
CDR3nt: TGTGCCAGCAGCCGGACGGGCGACAGAAACAATTCACCCCTCCACTTT
CDR3aa: CASSRTGDRNNSPLHF

d_gene: NA
v_gene: TRBV18
j_gene: TRBJ1-2
abundance: NA
CDR3nt: TGTGCCAGCTCACCTCTTCGGAGGGGAGAGGGCTACACCTTC
CDR3aa: CASSPLRRGEGYTF

d_gene: TRBD1
v_gene: TRBV6-4
j_gene: TRBJ1-1
abundance: NA
CDR3nt: TGTGCCAGCAGCCCCGGGACAGGGTGGACTGAAGCTTTCTTT
CDR3aa: CASSPGTGWTEAFF

d_gene: NA
v_gene: TRBV6-5
j_gene: TRBJ1-1
abundance: few
CDR3nt: TGTGCCAGCAGTTCTCCCAGGGAGAACACTGAAGCTTTCTTT
CDR3aa: CASSSPRENTEAFF

d_gene: NA
v_gene: TRBV6-5
j_gene: TRBJ1-6
abundance: NA
CDR3nt: TGTGCCAGCAGTTACTCGGAGTTCTCAGTTGTTTTGACCCTCCACTTT
CDR3aa: CASSYSEFSVVLTLHF

d_gene: TRBD1
v_gene: TRBV3-1/TRBV3-2
j_gene: TRBJ1-2
abundance: once
CDR3nt: TGTGCCAGCAGCCGCCCGACAGGGGATGGCTACACCTTC
CDR3aa: CASSRPTGDGYTF

d_gene: TRBD2
v_gene: TRBV4-1
j_gene: TRBJ2-2
abundance: NA
CDR3nt: TGCGCCAGCAGCTTTGATTCGGGGGGTGGAAACACCGGGGAGCTGTTTTTT
CDR3aa: CASSFDSGGGNTGELFF

d_gene: TRBD2
v_gene: TRBV29-1
j_gene: TRBJ2-3
abundance: NA
CDR3nt: TGCAGCGTTGGGTTGGCTAGCGGGGAAACAGATACGCAGTATTTT
CDR3aa: CSVGLASGETDTQYF

d_gene: TRBD1
v_gene: TRBV5-4
j_gene: TRBJ2-3
abundance: NA
CDR3nt: TGCCATTGGTCGGGACAGAGCACAGATACGCAGTATTTT
CDR3aa: CHWSGQSTDTQYF

d_gene: NA
v_gene: TRBV6-5
j_gene: TRBJ2-1
abundance: NA
CDR3nt: TGTGCCAGCAGTTACAACGGGGGTCAAACTAATGAGCAGTTCTTC
CDR3aa: CASSYNGGQTNEQFF

d_gene: NA
v_gene: TRBV7-2
j_gene: TRBJ1-2
abundance: NA
CDR3nt: TGTGCCAGCAGCTTATCGACAGAGCCAATCTATGGCTACACCTTC
CDR3aa: CASSLSTEPIYGYTF

d_gene: NA
v_gene: TRBV7-9
j_gene: TRBJ1-2
abundance: NA
CDR3nt: TGTGCCAGCAGCTTAGAGTTCGGACAGATTCGCACCTTC
CDR3aa: CASSLEFGQIRTF

d_gene: TRBD1
v_gene: TRBV6-5
j_gene: TRBJ1-1
abundance: NA
CDR3nt: TGTGCCAGCAGCTCACAGGGGAACCGTGAAGCTTTCTTT
CDR3aa: CASSSQGNREAFF

d_gene: TRBD2
v_gene: TRBV9
j_gene: TRBJ2-1
abundance: NA
CDR3nt: TGTGCCAGCAGCGTAGAAAGCGGGAGGTACGATGAGCAGTTCTTC
CDR3aa: CASSVESGRYDEQFF

d_gene: TRBD1
v_gene: TRBV15
j_gene: TRBJ2-2
abundance: NA
CDR3nt: TGTGCCACCAGCAGAGATCCACAGGGGCCGGGCGGCACCGGGGAGCTGTTTTTT
CDR3aa: CATSRDPQGPGGTGELFF

d_gene: TRBD2
v_gene: TRBV6-5
j_gene: TRBJ2-1
abundance: NA
CDR3nt: TGTGCCAGCAGACCACTAGCGAACAATGAGCAGTTCTTC
CDR3aa: CASRPLANNEQFF

d_gene: TRBD1
v_gene: TRBV7-2
j_gene: TRBJ1-2
abundance: NA
CDR3nt: TGTGCCAGCAGCAAGGACAGGGTTTTCTTCTATGGCTACACCTTC
CDR3aa: CASSKDRVFFYGYTF

d_gene: TRBD1
v_gene: TRBV18
j_gene: TRBJ1-1
abundance: once
CDR3nt: TGTGCCAGCTCAGTACAGGGGACTGAAGCTTTCTTT
CDR3aa: CASSVQGTEAFF

d_gene: NA
v_gene: TRBV28
j_gene: TRBJ1-5
abundance: NA
CDR3nt: TGTGCCAGCAGCCTTGGGGGGGACCCCATGAATCAGCCCCAGCATTTT
CDR3aa: CASSLGGDPMNQPQHF

d_gene: TRBD2
v_gene: TRBV13
j_gene: TRBJ2-3
abundance: NA
CDR3nt: TGTGCCAGCAGCTTCATAGCGGGAGACACAGATACGCAGTATTTT
CDR3aa: CASSFIAGDTDTQYF